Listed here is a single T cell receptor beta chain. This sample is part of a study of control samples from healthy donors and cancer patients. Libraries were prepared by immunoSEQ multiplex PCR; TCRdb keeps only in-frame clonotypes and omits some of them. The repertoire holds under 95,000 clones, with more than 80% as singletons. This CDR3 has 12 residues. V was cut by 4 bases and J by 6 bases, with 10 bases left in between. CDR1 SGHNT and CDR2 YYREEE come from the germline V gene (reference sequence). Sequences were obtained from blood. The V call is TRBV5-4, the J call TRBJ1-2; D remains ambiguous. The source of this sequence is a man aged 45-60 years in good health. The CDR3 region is CASSASGDGYTF. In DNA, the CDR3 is TGTGCCAGCAGCGCAAGCGGGGATGGCTACACCTTC.